This T cell receptor beta chain was sequenced for a study of blood T cell repertoires in COVID-19. Study context: COVID-19 samples, acute and convalescent, were from the United States, Italy and Spain. T cells, B-cell-depleted T cells, or PBMCs supplied cDNA or gDNA.

This clone was found once. Germline V gene lookup returns CDR1 MNHNS and CDR2 SASEGT. The CDR3 runs to 16 residues. V gave up 2 bases and J gave up 4 bases, with 17 bases separating them. As originally analysed: Estimation of nucleated cell counts was performed using reference gene primer amplification. Measured with immunoSEQ multiplex PCR; TCRdb has only the in-frame clones, and not every one. From that table come the V and J calls and clone size; the DNA was used to work out D and trimming. The sample yields roughly 45,000 clones, approximately 81% seen once. The chain couples TRBV6-1 to TRBJ1-2, with D tentatively TRBD1 (5 bases). This TCR came from a woman aged 55-69 years with acute or convalescent COVID-19. The source material was peripheral blood. The CDR3 here is CASSERGGATSYGYTF. CDR3 DNA: TGTGCCAGCAGTGAACGCGGAGGGGCCACATCCTATGGCTACACCTTC.